This TCR beta chain is drawn from a study of graft-versus-host responses after intestinal transplantation. Study-level background: All recipients got anti-thymocyte globulin induction, then tacrolimus and steroids for roughly three years.

General study points: Detected in recipient marrow were GvH clones, some of which were first observed in ileum or blood. Subjects displaying graft-donor T cell macrochimerism possessed elevated graft-versus-host to host-versus-graft clonal ratios inside allografts.

Some clones are missing from TCRdb's copy, which holds only in-frame ones; the method was immunoSEQ multiplex PCR. The sample has 35,000 to 50,000 clones; over 90% are singletons. A note on this clone: The target antigen is unknown.

The germline CDR1 and CDR2 sequences are SGHRS and YFSETQ. CDR3 length: 13 residues. V was clipped by 10 bases and J by 2 bases; unmatched bases: 7. The input for sequencing was unstimulated CD8+ T cells sorted from spleen or lymph node cells, taken before transplant. The receptor was derived from a human donor who was the organ donor for an intestinal transplant. The chain combines TRBV5-1 with TRBJ2-7; 9 bases are a match to TRBD1. Written as DNA, the CDR3 is TGCGCCTCAACGGGACAGGGTGCCTACGAGCAGTACTTC. Translated, it gives CASTGQGAYEQYF.